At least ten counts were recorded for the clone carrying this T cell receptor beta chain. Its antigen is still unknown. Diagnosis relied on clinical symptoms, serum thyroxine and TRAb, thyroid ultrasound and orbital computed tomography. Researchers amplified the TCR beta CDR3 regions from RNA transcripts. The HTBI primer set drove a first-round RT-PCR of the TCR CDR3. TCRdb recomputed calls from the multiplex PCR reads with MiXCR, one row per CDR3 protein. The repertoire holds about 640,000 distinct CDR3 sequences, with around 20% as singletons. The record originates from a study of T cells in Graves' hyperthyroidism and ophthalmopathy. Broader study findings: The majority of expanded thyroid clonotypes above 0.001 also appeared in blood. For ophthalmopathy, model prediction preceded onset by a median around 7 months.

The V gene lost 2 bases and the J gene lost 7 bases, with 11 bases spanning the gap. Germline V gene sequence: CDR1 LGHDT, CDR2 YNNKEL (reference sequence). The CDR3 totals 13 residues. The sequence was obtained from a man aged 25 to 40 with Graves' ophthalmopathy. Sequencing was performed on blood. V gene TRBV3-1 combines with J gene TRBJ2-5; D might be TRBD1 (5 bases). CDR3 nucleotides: TGTGCCAGCAGCCAAACCCCCCAGGGGACCCAGTACTTC. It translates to CASSQTPQGTQYF.